The 10 T cell receptor beta chains below were found in one sample sequenced in a study of shared clonotypes between healthy human individuals (dated by TCRdb to about 2020). Library method: the immunoSEQ multiplex PCR assay. This immuneACCESS table, as held by TCRdb, lists in-frame sequences with V and J called but not all clones. Of the missing ones, under half trace to an unresolved V gene in checked studies; the others have no known cause. The sample table records about 2.4 million clones; over 85% of these occur just once. The ten largest account for around 0.4% of the sample. The specimen sequenced was naive CD4+ T cells from PBMCs. The meaning of the sample's cell subset or site label: CD45RA+ positively selected. All receptors derive from a man between 18 and 29 years old in good health. Some clones in this sample may be carry-over from other donors' samples.

V gene TRBV28 combines with J gene TRBJ1-2; D uncertain. In germline, CDR1 is MDHEN, CDR2 SYDVKM. V shed 1 base and J shed 8 bases, with 11 bases lying between them. CDR3 length equals 13 residues. Written as DNA, the CDR3 is TGTGCCAGCAGTTTATTGGTCCGAGAGGGCTACACCTTC. It specifies CASSLLVREGYTF.

This clone was recorded once. V is TRBV29-1 and J is TRBJ1-1; TRBD1 aligns across 9 bases. Germline lookup yields CDR1 SQVTM and CDR2 ANQGSEA. V lost 7 bases to trimming and J lost 4 bases; unmatched junction nucleotides: 7. CDR3 size: 13 residues. Here the CDR3 reads CSGGDREGTEAFF. Written as DNA, the CDR3 is TGCAGCGGCGGGGACAGGGAGGGCACTGAAGCTTTCTTT. The entire variable domain, with the rest obtained from reference TRBV29-1 and TRBJ1-1, is as follows: SAVISQKPSRDICQRGTSLTIQCQVDSQVTMMFWYRQQPGQSLTLIATANQGSEATYESGFVIDKFPISRPNLTFSTLTVSNMSPEDSSIYLCSGGDREGTEAFFGQGTRLTVV.

The rearrangement joins TRBV28 to TRBJ1-4; D might be TRBD1 (6 bases). This CDR3 has 17 residues. V lost 10 bases to trimming and J lost 8 bases, with 29 bases between them. CDR1 is MDHEN, CDR2 SYDVKM, per germline. CDR3 sequence: CATLPRGAQGQGEKLFF. The DNA for the CDR3 is TGTGCCACCCTCCCAAGGGGGGCACAGGGCCAGGGGGAAAAACTGTTTTTT.

This clone has only one observation. The CDR3 DNA reads as TGTGCCACTCAGCGTGTTATGAACACTGAAGCTTTCTTT. Translated: CATQRVMNTEAFF. V is TRBV10-3 and J is TRBJ1-1; the D is unclear. V shed 10 bases and J shed 0 bases, with 12 bases lying between them. Germline-derived CDR1 and CDR2 are ENHRY and SYGVKD. CDR3 length equals 13 residues.

The chain links TRBV28 to TRBJ1-2; D possibly corresponds to TRBD1 (6 bases). V shed 2 bases and J shed 10 bases, with 17 bases lying between them. The CDR3 totals 14 residues. Per germline, CDR1 MDHEN and CDR2 SYDVKM. The CDR3 nucleotides are TGTGCCAGCAGTTTAGAGGGTGAGAGGGGGGACTACACCTTC. Protein sequence: CASSLEGERGDYTF.

The CDR3 region is CASRRKNGQGGEKLFF. DNA for the CDR3: TGTGCAAGTCGCCGAAAGAATGGACAGGGTGGAGAAAAACTGTTTTTT. The chain carries TRBV12-2 and TRBJ1-4; the table's D call, TRBD1, was not checked against the DNA. TRBV12-2 is a documented pseudogene. This CDR3 is built from 16 residues.

V and J are TRBV4-1 and TRBJ1-2, with a possible D match to TRBD1 (5 bases). The ends were cut back, 5 bases at V and 8 bases at J, with 12 bases in the middle. The CDR3 is made up of 12 amino acids. From germline, CDR1 is MGHRA and CDR2 YSYEKL. The CDR3 DNA reads as TGCGCCAGCAGCGTCTGGGGCGGAGGCTACACCTTC. This translates into CASSVWGGGYTF.

In the case of this clone: This CDR3 is also generated by other DNA sequences in the sample. The V and J genes are TRBV28 and TRBJ1-6; no firm D call. Germline-derived CDR1 and CDR2 are MDHEN and SYDVKM. The CDR3 consists of 11 residues. Trimming took off 6 bases at V and 7 bases at J, with 4 bases between the two ends. The CDR3 coding sequence is TGTGCCAGCAGCTCAAATTCACCCCTCCACTTT. It encodes CASSSNSPLHF.

This clone was detected only once. The chain has TRBV11-1 and TRBJ1-2; 7 positions agree with TRBD1. The V gene end was trimmed by 5 bases and the J gene end by 2 bases; junction bases not matched to a gene: 5. This CDR3 comprises 14 residues. Germline CDR1 SGHAT, CDR2 FQDESV (reference sequence). CDR3 region: CASSQGEWNYGYTF. Here the CDR3 DNA reads TGTGCCAGCAGCCAGGGGGAATGGAACTATGGCTACACCTTC.

The chain is built from TRBV9 and TRBJ1-1; weak D call: TRBD1 (6 bases). Germline CDR1 and CDR2: SGDLS and YYNGEE. The CDR3 contains 15 residues. Trimming pared 3 bases from V and 4 bases from J, leaving 16 bases between. DNA of the CDR3: TGTGCCAGCAGCGCCATCGATACAGGGATCACTGAAGCTTTCTTT. Protein product: CASSAIDTGITEAFF.